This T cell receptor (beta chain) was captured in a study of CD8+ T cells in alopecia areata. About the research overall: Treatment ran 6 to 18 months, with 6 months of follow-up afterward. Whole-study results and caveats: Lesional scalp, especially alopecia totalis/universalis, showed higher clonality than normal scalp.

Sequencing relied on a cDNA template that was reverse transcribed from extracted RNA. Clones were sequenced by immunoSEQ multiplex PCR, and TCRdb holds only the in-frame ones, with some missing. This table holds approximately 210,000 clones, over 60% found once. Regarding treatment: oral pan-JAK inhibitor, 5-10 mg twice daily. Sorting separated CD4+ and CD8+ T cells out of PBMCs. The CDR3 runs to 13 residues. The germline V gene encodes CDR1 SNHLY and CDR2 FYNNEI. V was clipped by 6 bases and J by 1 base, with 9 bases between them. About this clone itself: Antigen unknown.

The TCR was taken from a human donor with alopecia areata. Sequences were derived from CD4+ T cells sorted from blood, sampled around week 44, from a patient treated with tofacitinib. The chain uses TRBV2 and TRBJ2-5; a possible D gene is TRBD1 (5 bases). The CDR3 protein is CASRYRFQETQYF. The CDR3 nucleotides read TGTGCCAGCAGATACAGGTTCCAAGAGACCCAGTACTTC.